This TCR beta chain was recovered during a study of cytomegalovirus exposure and HLA in healthy donors. Study-wide background: Earlier, fewer than 130 million unique TCR beta sequences were recovered from approximately 180 million T cells by an analysis.

Amplification used 60 Vbeta primers and 13 Jbeta primers. Produced via immunoSEQ multiplex PCR; TCRdb's table is partial and in-frame only. This sample carries about 240,000 clones, approximately 81% of them seen once, and the ten largest clones take around 8.6%. This clone has just one count. Its antigen is not identified. This CDR3 comprises 14 residues. Germline loops: CDR1 MDHEN, CDR2 SYDVKM. Trimming took 10 bases from V and 2 from J, leaving 18 bases between them. General study results and limits: By a later analysis, the bulk of CMV-associated TCR beta chains appeared HLA-restricted.

V gene TRBV28 combines with J gene TRBJ2-7; D ambiguous. The receptor was isolated from a woman aged 60-70 years in good health and CMV-seropositive. Input material: PBMCs. In DNA, the CDR3 is TGTGCCAACCACCCCCGAGACACCCCCTACGAGCAGTACTTC. Its protein product is CANHPRDTPYEQYF.